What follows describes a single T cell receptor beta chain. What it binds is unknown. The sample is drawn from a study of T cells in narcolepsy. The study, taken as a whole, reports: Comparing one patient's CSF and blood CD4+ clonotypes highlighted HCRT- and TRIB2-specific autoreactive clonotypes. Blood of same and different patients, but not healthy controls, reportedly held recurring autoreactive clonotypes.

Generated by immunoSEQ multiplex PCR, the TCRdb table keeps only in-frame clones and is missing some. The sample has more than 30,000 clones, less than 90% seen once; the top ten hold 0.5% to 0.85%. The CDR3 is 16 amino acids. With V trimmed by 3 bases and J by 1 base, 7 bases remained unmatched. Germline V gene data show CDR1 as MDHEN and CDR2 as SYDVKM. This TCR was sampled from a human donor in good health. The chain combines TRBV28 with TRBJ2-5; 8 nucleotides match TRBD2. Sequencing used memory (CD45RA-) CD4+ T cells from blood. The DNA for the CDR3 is TGTGCCAGCAGTTTGATCGCGGGGGGTTTCCAAGAGACCCAGTACTTC. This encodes CASSLIAGGFQETQYF.